Here is one T cell receptor beta chain with its context. Its antigen specificity is not known. Within one base of it there is no much larger clone, and no base qualities were kept. The Qiagen DNeasy kit was used to extract genomic DNA from unsorted PBMCs and from the negatively selected CD4+ and CD8+ fractions. Amplification of TCR beta CDR3 regions was done by immunoSEQ multiplex PCR with primers that anneal to V and J segments. A synthetic immune receptor repertoire was used to minimize amplification bias, and any residual bias was removed computationally once sequencing was done. The source study handled its data this way. Repertoire diversity was quantified as the Shannon entropy index using custom Python scripts. The unsorted, CD4+ and CD8+ repertoires were each analyzed separately, with the exception of combined analyses, where CD4+ and CD8+ sequences were merged in silico. A clone counted as expanded when the clone's frequency after treatment rose at least 2-fold relative to C1D1, and clones undetected at baseline were given a pseudocount of 0.5. Clones with 0 or 1 copy at C1D1 were defined as singleton clones, while clones with 2 or more copies were defined as non-singleton clones. Clones expanded in unsorted samples were assigned a CD4+, CD8+ or unknown annotation through matching of protein sequences in sorted samples from the same patient. Diversity changes from C1D1 to C4D1 were tested in paired samples using Wilcoxon tests. As stored in TCRdb, this immuneACCESS dataset retains in-frame rearrangements with V and J assigned. A fraction of the clones does not appear; measured against another copy, unresolved V genes explain less than half of the discrepancy, and the remainder lacks a known reason. V and J calls and clone size follow that table, whereas D and trimming were derived from the DNA. This sample lists fewer than 90,000 clones; around nine tenths were detected once. The ten largest clonotypes hold roughly a fifth of the sample.

The time point label here, explained by the study, means: cycle 1 day 1 (C1D1), immediately before nivolumab initiation. Every trial patient had relapsed after autologous stem cell transplantation, and cohorts A, B and C differed in prior brentuximab vedotin exposure. The trial cohort comprised some 60 patients with relapsed/refractory classical Hodgkin lymphoma whose best overall responses were complete response, partial response or progressive disease. Trial patients were treated with single-agent nivolumab in the multi-cohort phase II CheckMate 205 trial. An independent review committee assessed best overall response using the 2007 International Working Group response criteria. Trial PBMCs were collected immediately before nivolumab initiation (C1D1) and during therapy at cycle 2 day 1 and cycle 4 day 1. Peripheral blood was collected in 8 mL Vacutainer Cell Preparation Tubes, from which PBMCs were isolated by centrifugation and then cryopreserved.

The data originate from a study of PD-1 blockade in classical Hodgkin lymphoma (dated by TCRdb to about 2020). The study in broad terms: Nivolumab dosing was 3 mg/kg intravenously every 2 weeks, continuing until either disease progression or unacceptable toxicity. To define a peripheral blood immune signature of response to PD-1 blockade in classical Hodgkin lymphoma, the study combined TCR beta sequencing with CyTOF.

CDR1 and CDR2 are drawn from the germline V gene (reference sequence): MNHEY, SMNVEV. From the cysteine through the phenylalanine, the CDR3 covers 15 amino acids. The only DNA kept is the CDR3, 45 bases in frame from the first base. The V end loses 2 bases and the J end loses 1 base, and a stretch of 10 bases separates them. Summary of the overall study and its limitations: Among trial patients, those achieving complete response had baseline diversity similar to that of newly diagnosed patients, while diversity was significantly lower in partial responders and progressors. The study covered only a single clinical trial cohort, and the causes of the repertoire differences, possibly disease activity or prior therapy, were still not defined. By C4D1, a significant rise was seen in CD4+ TCR diversity but not in CD8+ TCR diversity (p=0.0027 vs p=0.16), and the rise was most apparent among complete responders (p=0.02). Baseline TCR diversity was reported as lower in newly diagnosed patients than in healthy donors, and lower still in relapsed/refractory patients. Lower diversity was seen in patients whose nivolumab began less than 1 year after ASCT, and these patients were left out of later analyses so that immune reconstitution would not confound the results.

The rearranged chain carries TRBV27 and TRBJ2-3; the D gene is perhaps TRBD2, on 6 matching bases. Sample: peripheral blood mononuclear cells (PBMCs), taken at baseline. This sequence originates from a human donor with classical Hodgkin lymphoma. The CDR3 region reads CASSLQRAGTDTQYF. The sequenced DNA is TGTGCCAGCAGTTTACAGCGGGCGGGCACAGATACGCAGTATTTT.